This TCR beta chain is drawn from a study of blood T cell dynamics during melanoma immunotherapy. The CDR3 is 16 residues long. Trimming pared 2 bases from V and 0 bases from J, leaving 12 bases between. CDR1 is SEHNR, CDR2 FQNEAQ, per germline (reference sequence). Time point specified: pre-treatment baseline. Sequencing used immunoSEQ multiplex PCR; TCRdb keeps in-frame clones, though not all of them. The profile shows 10,000 or so clones, 89% of them singletons. This chain connects TRBV7-9 to TRBJ2-3, with D uncertain. This TCR was sampled from a human donor with melanoma. The sample consisted of blood, taken from a patient treated with checkpoint blockade. CDR3 nucleotides: TGTGCCAGCAGCTTAATGACCACCCAGAGCACAGATACGCAGTATTTT. It translates to CASSLMTTQSTDTQYF.